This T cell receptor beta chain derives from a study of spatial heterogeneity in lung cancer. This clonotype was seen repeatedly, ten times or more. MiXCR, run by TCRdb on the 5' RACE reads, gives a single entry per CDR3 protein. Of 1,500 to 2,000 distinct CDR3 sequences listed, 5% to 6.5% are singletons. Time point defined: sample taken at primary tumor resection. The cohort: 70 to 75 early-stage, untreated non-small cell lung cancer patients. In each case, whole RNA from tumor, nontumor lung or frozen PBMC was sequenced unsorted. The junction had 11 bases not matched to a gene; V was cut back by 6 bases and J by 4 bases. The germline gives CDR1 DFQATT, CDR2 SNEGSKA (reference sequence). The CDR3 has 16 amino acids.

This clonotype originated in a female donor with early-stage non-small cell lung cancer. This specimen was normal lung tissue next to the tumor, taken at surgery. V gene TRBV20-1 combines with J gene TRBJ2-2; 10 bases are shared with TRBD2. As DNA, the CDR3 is TGCAGTGCGCGGCGGACTAGCGGACTAAGCACCGGGGAGCTGTTTTTT. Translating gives CSARRTSGLSTGELFF.